The rows below give T cell receptor beta chains drawn from one sample of a study of cytomegalovirus exposure and HLA in healthy donors. Repertoires were generated with immunoSEQ multiplex PCR, while TCRdb's copy carries only in-frame clones and drops some. The sample consists of under 200,000 clones, approximately 78% of them appearing once. The specimen sequenced was PBMCs. The origin of the receptors is a woman under 30 in good health and CMV-seronegative. The CDR3 runs from the conserved cysteine through the conserved F or W. The order of the fields is V gene, CDR3 length, D gene, J gene, clone size, CDR3 protein, CDR3 DNA. The D gene is left open where the match is weak. The size of a clone is reported for some rows only, either as once, few or many, or as a class for expanded clones.

v_gene: TRBV29-1; len: 16; d_gene: TRBD2; j_gene: TRBJ2-6; abundance: .; CDR3aa: CSVGLAGGSGANVLTF; CDR3nt: TGCAGCGTTGGCCTAGCGGGGGGCTCTGGGGCCAACGTCCTGACTTTC
v_gene: TRBV19; len: 13; d_gene: .; j_gene: TRBJ2-1; abundance: .; CDR3aa: CASSIGSYNEQFF; CDR3nt: TGTGCCAGTAGTATCGGGAGCTACAATGAGCAGTTCTTC
v_gene: TRBV6-1; len: 15; d_gene: TRBD2; j_gene: TRBJ2-4; abundance: .; CDR3aa: CASTLGTSGGNIQYF; CDR3nt: TGTGCCAGCACCCTAGGGACTAGCGGTGGAAACATTCAGTACTTC
v_gene: TRBV10-3; len: 16; d_gene: TRBD2; j_gene: TRBJ2-1; abundance: .; CDR3aa: CAISESSVQGGNEQFF; CDR3nt: TGTGCCATCAGTGAGTCTAGCGTGCAGGGAGGGAATGAGCAGTTCTTC
v_gene: TRBV7-9; len: 18; d_gene: TRBD2; j_gene: TRBJ2-2; abundance: .; CDR3aa: CSSSLVTSGRGQDGELFF; CDR3nt: TGTTCCAGCAGCTTAGTTACTAGCGGGAGAGGTCAGGACGGGGAGCTGTTTTTT
v_gene: TRBV5-8; len: 16; d_gene: TRBD2; j_gene: TRBJ2-1; abundance: .; CDR3aa: CASSLDAGGAYNEQFF; CDR3nt: TGTGCCAGCAGCTTGGATGCGGGAGGAGCCTACAATGAGCAGTTCTTC
v_gene: TRBV6-5; len: 15; d_gene: TRBD2; j_gene: TRBJ2-7; abundance: .; CDR3aa: CASTRGGATSYEQYF; CDR3nt: TGTGCCAGCACCCGCGGGGGGGCTACCTCCTACGAGCAGTACTTC
v_gene: TRBV21-1; len: 18; d_gene: .; j_gene: TRBJ1-1; abundance: .; CDR3aa: CASSKGGGRGRMNTEAFF; CDR3nt: TGTGCCAGCAGCAAAGGAGGGGGAAGGGGCCGGATGAACACTGAAGCTTTCTTT
v_gene: TRBV9; len: 15; d_gene: TRBD2; j_gene: TRBJ2-1; abundance: .; CDR3aa: CASSVGLAGYNEQFF; CDR3nt: TGTGCCAGCAGCGTTGGCCTAGCGGGGTACAATGAGCAGTTCTTC
v_gene: TRBV6-5; len: 16; d_gene: TRBD1; j_gene: TRBJ2-3; abundance: few; CDR3aa: CASSSAGTGGTDTQYF; CDR3nt: TGTGCCAGCAGTTCCGCCGGGACAGGGGGGACAGATACGCAGTATTTT
v_gene: TRBV29-1; len: 14; d_gene: TRBD2; j_gene: TRBJ2-5; abundance: .; CDR3aa: CSGAGLAGVETQYF; CDR3nt: TGCAGCGGGGCCGGACTAGCGGGAGTAGAGACCCAGTACTTC
v_gene: TRBV25-1; len: 16; d_gene: .; j_gene: TRBJ1-6; abundance: .; CDR3aa: CASSELDSEDNSPLHF; CDR3nt: TGTGCCAGCAGTGAATTGGACAGTGAGGATAATTCACCCCTCCACTTT
v_gene: TRBV28; len: 14; d_gene: TRBD1; j_gene: TRBJ1-2; abundance: .; CDR3aa: CATHPGTGLYGYTF; CDR3nt: TGTGCCACCCACCCCGGGACAGGTCTCTATGGCTACACCTTC
v_gene: TRBV6-5; len: 13; d_gene: TRBD1; j_gene: TRBJ2-5; abundance: .; CDR3aa: CASSRTGKETQYF; CDR3nt: TGTGCCAGCAGCAGGACAGGGAAAGAGACCCAGTACTTC
v_gene: TRBV7-2; len: 12; d_gene: TRBD1; j_gene: TRBJ2-7; abundance: once; CDR3aa: CASSRDRSEQYF; CDR3nt: TGTGCCAGCAGCCGGGACAGATCCGAGCAGTACTTC
v_gene: TRBV6-6; len: 13; d_gene: .; j_gene: TRBJ2-7; abundance: .; CDR3aa: CASSSQRSYEQYF; CDR3nt: TGTGCCAGCAGTTCTCAGCGCTCCTACGAGCAGTACTTC
v_gene: TRBV9; len: 18; d_gene: TRBD2; j_gene: TRBJ2-2; abundance: .; CDR3aa: CASSADVGLAGATGELFF; CDR3nt: TGTGCCAGCAGCGCCGACGTGGGACTAGCGGGAGCGACCGGGGAGCTGTTTTTT
v_gene: TRBV7-2; len: 13; d_gene: .; j_gene: TRBJ1-2; abundance: .; CDR3aa: CASSLAGSGGYTF; CDR3nt: TGTGCCAGCAGCTTAGCGGGTTCGGGTGGCTACACCTTC
v_gene: TRBV7-9; len: 18; d_gene: TRBD2; j_gene: TRBJ2-5; abundance: .; CDR3aa: CASSLETGLAGFQETQYF; CDR3nt: TGTGCCAGCAGCTTAGAAACGGGACTAGCGGGATTCCAAGAGACCCAGTACTTC
v_gene: TRBV30; len: 16; d_gene: .; j_gene: TRBJ2-5; abundance: once; CDR3aa: CAWSVYQGGEVETQYF; CDR3nt: TGTGCCTGGAGTGTATATCAGGGTGGAGAAGTGGAGACCCAGTACTTC
v_gene: TRBV15; len: 16; d_gene: TRBD2; j_gene: TRBJ2-2; abundance: .; CDR3aa: CATTTSGRRNTGELFF; CDR3nt: TGTGCCACAACAACTAGCGGGAGGAGGAACACCGGGGAGCTGTTTTTT
v_gene: TRBV7-2; len: 16; d_gene: .; j_gene: TRBJ1-1; abundance: .; CDR3aa: CASSPDSRRMNTEAFF; CDR3nt: TGTGCCAGCAGCCCTGATAGCCGACGTATGAACACTGAAGCTTTCTTT
v_gene: TRBV14; len: 17; d_gene: TRBD2; j_gene: TRBJ2-1; abundance: .; CDR3aa: CASSPQRNGRNPNEQFF; CDR3nt: TGTGCCAGCAGCCCCCAGAGGAACGGGAGGAACCCGAATGAGCAGTTCTTC
v_gene: TRBV11-2; len: 15; d_gene: .; j_gene: TRBJ1-3; abundance: .; CDR3aa: CASSLGAVSGNTIYF; CDR3nt: TGTGCCAGCAGCTTAGGGGCAGTAAGTGGAAACACCATATATTTT
v_gene: TRBV7-2; len: 17; d_gene: .; j_gene: TRBJ2-1; abundance: .; CDR3aa: CASSLRYLSDRYNEQFF; CDR3nt: TGTGCCAGCAGCCTCCGCTACCTTAGCGATCGCTACAATGAGCAGTTCTTC
v_gene: TRBV5-1; len: 14; d_gene: TRBD1; j_gene: TRBJ2-7; abundance: .; CDR3aa: CASRVGQGHYEQYF; CDR3nt: TGCGCCAGCAGGGTGGGACAGGGCCACTACGAGCAGTACTTC
v_gene: TRBV7-2; len: 11; d_gene: TRBD2; j_gene: TRBJ2-3; abundance: few; CDR3aa: CAVGLGDTQYF; CDR3nt: TGTGCCGTAGGACTAGGAGATACGCAGTATTTT
v_gene: TRBV12-5; len: 16; d_gene: TRBD2; j_gene: TRBJ2-5; abundance: .; CDR3aa: CASGVGLAGTQETQYF; CDR3nt: TGTGCTAGTGGTGTGGGACTAGCGGGGACTCAAGAGACCCAGTACTTC
v_gene: TRBV2; len: 17; d_gene: TRBD2; j_gene: TRBJ2-3; abundance: .; CDR3aa: CASSEAHPAGELYTQYF; CDR3nt: TGTGCCAGCAGTGAAGCGCACCCAGCGGGAGAATTATATACGCAGTATTTT
v_gene: TRBV19; len: 15; d_gene: TRBD2; j_gene: TRBJ2-3; abundance: .; CDR3aa: CASSVGTSGTDTQYF; CDR3nt: TGTGCCAGTAGTGTCGGGACTAGCGGCACAGATACGCAGTATTTT
v_gene: TRBV29-1; len: 10; d_gene: .; j_gene: TRBJ1-2; abundance: few; CDR3aa: CSVGQAGYTF; CDR3nt: TGCAGCGTTGGCCAGGCTGGCTACACCTTC
v_gene: TRBV19; len: 15; d_gene: .; j_gene: TRBJ2-1; abundance: .; CDR3aa: CASKAEPSTYNEQFF; CDR3nt: TGTGCCAGTAAGGCCGAGCCTAGTACCTACAATGAGCAGTTCTTC
v_gene: TRBV11-2; len: 19; d_gene: TRBD2; j_gene: TRBJ2-1; abundance: .; CDR3aa: CASSRTGTSGRTSYNEQFF; CDR3nt: TGTGCCAGCAGCCGGACCGGGACTAGCGGGAGAACCTCCTACAATGAGCAGTTCTTC
v_gene: TRBV4-1; len: 17; d_gene: TRBD1; j_gene: TRBJ2-5; abundance: .; CDR3aa: CASSQDLNRGPQETQYF; CDR3nt: TGCGCCAGCAGCCAAGATTTGAACAGGGGACCTCAAGAGACCCAGTACTTC
v_gene: TRBV18; len: 15; d_gene: TRBD2; j_gene: TRBJ2-3; abundance: .; CDR3aa: CASSPASGRINTQYF; CDR3nt: TGTGCCAGCTCACCGGCTAGCGGGAGAATTAATACGCAGTATTTT
v_gene: TRBV19; len: 15; d_gene: TRBD2; j_gene: TRBJ2-3; abundance: .; CDR3aa: CASSAGTSGTDTQYF; CDR3nt: TGTGCCAGTAGTGCCGGGACTAGCGGCACAGATACGCAGTATTTT
v_gene: TRBV18; len: 14; d_gene: .; j_gene: TRBJ1-1; abundance: .; CDR3aa: CASSSGGPNTEAFF; CDR3nt: TGTGCCAGCTCCTCGGGAGGACCGAACACTGAAGCTTTCTTT
v_gene: TRBV6-6; len: 13; d_gene: .; j_gene: TRBJ2-7; abundance: .; CDR3aa: CASILEGFGEQYF; CDR3nt: .
v_gene: TRBV5-4; len: 16; d_gene: TRBD1; j_gene: TRBJ1-4; abundance: .; CDR3aa: CASSAAGGLSNEKLFF; CDR3nt: TGTGCCAGCAGCGCAGCAGGGGGCCTTAGTAATGAAAAACTGTTTTTT
v_gene: TRBV7-2; len: 15; d_gene: .; j_gene: TRBJ2-7; abundance: few; CDR3aa: CASSAHAGGGREQYF; CDR3nt: TGTGCCAGCAGCGCACACGCTGGGGGAGGCCGCGAGCAGTACTTC
v_gene: TRBV11-2; len: 14; d_gene: .; j_gene: TRBJ1-2; abundance: .; CDR3aa: CASSSDLRGGGYTF; CDR3nt: TGTGCCAGCAGCTCCGACCTCCGGGGGGGTGGCTACACCTTC
v_gene: TRBV30; len: 13; d_gene: TRBD1; j_gene: TRBJ1-2; abundance: once; CDR3aa: CAYARDRPFGYTF; CDR3nt: TGTGCCTATGCCCGGGACAGACCTTTCGGCTACACCTTC
v_gene: TRBV30; len: 13; d_gene: .; j_gene: TRBJ2-2; abundance: .; CDR3aa: CAWLTSRGGELFF; CDR3nt: TGTGCCTGGTTAACTAGCCGAGGCGGGGAGCTGTTTTTT
v_gene: TRBV25-1; len: 13; d_gene: .; j_gene: TRBJ2-5; abundance: .; CDR3aa: CASSEGAQETQYF; CDR3nt: TGTGCCAGCAGTGAAGGGGCCCAAGAGACCCAGTACTTC
v_gene: TRBV5-1; len: 16; d_gene: .; j_gene: TRBJ2-1; abundance: .; CDR3aa: CASSYSPERWANEQFF; CDR3nt: TGCGCCAGCAGCTATTCTCCCGAAAGGTGGGCCAATGAGCAGTTCTTC
v_gene: TRBV5-4; len: 15; d_gene: .; j_gene: TRBJ2-5; abundance: .; CDR3aa: CASSSPRDNQETQYF; CDR3nt: TGTGCCAGCAGCTCACCACGGGACAACCAAGAGACCCAGTACTTC
v_gene: TRBV6-4; len: 16; d_gene: .; j_gene: TRBJ2-3; abundance: .; CDR3aa: CASSDGAGHLPDTQYF; CDR3nt: TGTGCCAGCAGTGACGGGGCAGGGCATTTACCAGATACGCAGTATTTT
v_gene: TRBV4-3; len: 17; d_gene: .; j_gene: TRBJ2-3; abundance: .; CDR3aa: CASSQDYRPGSTDTQYF; CDR3nt: TGCGCCAGCAGCCAAGATTATCGTCCCGGTTCCACAGATACGCAGTATTTT
v_gene: TRBV2; len: 14; d_gene: .; j_gene: TRBJ2-5; abundance: .; CDR3aa: CATKGSDYQETQYF; CDR3nt: TGTGCCACCAAGGGGTCAGATTACCAAGAGACCCAGTACTTC
v_gene: TRBV6-6; len: 12; d_gene: .; j_gene: TRBJ2-2; abundance: .; CDR3aa: CASSYSTGGLFF; CDR3nt: TGTGCCAGCAGTTACTCAACCGGGGGGCTGTTTTTT
v_gene: TRBV5-8; len: 18; d_gene: TRBD2; j_gene: TRBJ2-2; abundance: .; CDR3aa: CASSSSLLAGGNTGELFF; CDR3nt: TGTGCCAGCAGCTCATCCCTACTAGCGGGAGGGAACACCGGGGAGCTGTTTTTT
v_gene: TRBV7-2; len: 15; d_gene: TRBD1; j_gene: TRBJ1-5; abundance: .; CDR3aa: CASSPGQGANQPQHF; CDR3nt: TGTGCCAGCAGCCCGGGACAGGGAGCCAATCAGCCCCAGCATTTT